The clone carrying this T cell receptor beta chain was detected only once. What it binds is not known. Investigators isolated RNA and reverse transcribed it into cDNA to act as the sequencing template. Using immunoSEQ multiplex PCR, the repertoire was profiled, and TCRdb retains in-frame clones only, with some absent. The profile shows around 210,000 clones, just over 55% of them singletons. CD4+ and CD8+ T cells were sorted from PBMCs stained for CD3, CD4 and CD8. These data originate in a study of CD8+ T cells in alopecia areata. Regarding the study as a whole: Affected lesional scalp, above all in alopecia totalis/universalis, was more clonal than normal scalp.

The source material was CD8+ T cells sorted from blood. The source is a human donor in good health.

CDR3 in amino acids: CASSPPSGGSTDTQYF. The CDR3 DNA reads TGTGCCAGCAGCCCACCTAGCGGGGGGAGCACAGATACGCAGTATTTT. This chain joins TRBV7-9 and TRBJ2-3, with 11 nucleotides matching TRBD2. V gave up 5 bases and J gave up 0 bases; unmatched junction bases: 4. This CDR3 is built from 16 residues. Germline V gene sequence: CDR1 SEHNR, CDR2 FQNEAQ (reference sequence).